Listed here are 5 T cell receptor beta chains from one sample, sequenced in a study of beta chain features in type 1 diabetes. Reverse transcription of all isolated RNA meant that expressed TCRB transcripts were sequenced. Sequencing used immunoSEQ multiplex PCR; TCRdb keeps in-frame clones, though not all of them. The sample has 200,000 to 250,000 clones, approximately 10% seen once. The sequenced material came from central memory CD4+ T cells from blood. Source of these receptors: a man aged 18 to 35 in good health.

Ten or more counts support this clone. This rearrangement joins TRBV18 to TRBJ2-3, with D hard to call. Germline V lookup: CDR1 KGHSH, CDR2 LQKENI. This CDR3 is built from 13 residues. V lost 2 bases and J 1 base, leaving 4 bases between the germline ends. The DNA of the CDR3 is TGTGCCAGCTCACCAGATCGCACAGATACGCAGTATTTT. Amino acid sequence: CASSPDRTDTQYF. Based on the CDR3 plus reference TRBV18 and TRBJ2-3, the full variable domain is NAGVMQNPRHLVRRRGQEARLRCSPMKGHSHVYWYRQLPEEGLKFMVYLQKENIIDESGMPKERFSAEFPKEGPSILRIQQVVRGDSAAYFCASSPDRTDTQYFGPGTRLTVL.

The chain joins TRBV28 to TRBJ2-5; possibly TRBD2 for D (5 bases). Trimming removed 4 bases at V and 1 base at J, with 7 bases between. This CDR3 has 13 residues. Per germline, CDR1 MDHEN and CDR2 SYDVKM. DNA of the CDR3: TGTGCCAGCAGTTCGGAGGTCCAAGAGACCCAGTACTTC. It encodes CASSSEVQETQYF.

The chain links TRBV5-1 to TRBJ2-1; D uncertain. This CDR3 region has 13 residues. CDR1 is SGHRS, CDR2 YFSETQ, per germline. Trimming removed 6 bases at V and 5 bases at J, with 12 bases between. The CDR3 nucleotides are TGCGCCAGCACTTCCGACGGACACAATGAGCAGTTCTTC. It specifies CASTSDGHNEQFF.

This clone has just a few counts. This CDR3 is CSVAVPAGELFF. In DNA, the CDR3 is TGCAGCGTTGCGGTACCCGCCGGGGAGCTGTTTTTT. The chain recombines TRBV29-1 with TRBJ2-2; D gene unclear. CDR3 length equals 12 residues. Trimming pared 4 bases from V and 6 bases from J, leaving 9 bases between. The germline CDR1 and CDR2 sequences are SQVTM and ANQGSEA.

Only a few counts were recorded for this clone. CDR3 loop: CASSDTWGQGFYEQYF. CDR3 DNA: TGTGCCAGCAGCGACACGTGGGGACAGGGGTTCTACGAGCAGTACTTC. The chain employs TRBV9 and TRBJ2-7, with 10 bases fitting TRBD1. Germline CDR1 is SGDLS and CDR2 is YYNGEE. With 3 bases clipped from V and 3 bases from J, the junction kept 9 bases outside the gene matches. CDR3 length equals 16 residues.